A few counts support the clone carrying this TCR beta chain. Both 60 Vbeta primers and 13 Jbeta primers went into the PCR. The protocol was immunoSEQ multiplex PCR, while the TCRdb copy is restricted to in-frame clones and leaves out a portion. The table includes approximately 100,000 clones, less than 75% detected once. This specimen belongs to a study of cytomegalovirus exposure and HLA in healthy donors. The sequencing sample was made of PBMCs. This TCR derives from a man between 35 and 55 years old in good health and CMV-seropositive.

This CDR3 is CASSLGTGYNEQFF. The CDR3 nucleotides are TGTGCCAGCAGCTTGGGGACAGGATACAATGAGCAGTTCTTC. The J gene is TRBJ2-1, the V gene TRBV5-8, with TRBD1 matching over 7 bases. J gave up 4 bases and V 0 bases, and 1 base lay outside the gene matches. The CDR3 contains 14 residues. CDR1 and CDR2 from the germline V gene are SGHTS and YDEGEE. Full variable domain (rest looked up from reference TRBV5-8 and TRBJ2-1): EAGVTQSPTHLIKTRGQQATLRCSPISGHTSVYWYQQALGLGLQFLLWYDEGEERNRGNFPPRFSGRQFPNYSSELNVNALELEDSALYLCASSLGTGYNEQFFGPGTRLTVL.